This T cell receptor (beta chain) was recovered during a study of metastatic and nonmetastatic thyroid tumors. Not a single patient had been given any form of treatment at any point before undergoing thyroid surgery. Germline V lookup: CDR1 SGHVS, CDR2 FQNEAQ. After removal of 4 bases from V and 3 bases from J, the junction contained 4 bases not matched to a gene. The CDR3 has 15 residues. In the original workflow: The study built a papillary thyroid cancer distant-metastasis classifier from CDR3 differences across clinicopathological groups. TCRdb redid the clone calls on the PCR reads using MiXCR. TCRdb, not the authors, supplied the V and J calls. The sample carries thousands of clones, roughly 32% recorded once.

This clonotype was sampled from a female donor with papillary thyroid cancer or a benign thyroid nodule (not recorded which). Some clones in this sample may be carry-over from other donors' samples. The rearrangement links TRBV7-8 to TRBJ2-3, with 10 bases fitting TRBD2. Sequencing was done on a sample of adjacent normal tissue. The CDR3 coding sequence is TGTGCCAGCAGCTCTAGCGGGAGTGGGACAGATACGCAGTATTTT. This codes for CASSSSGSGTDTQYF.